The sequence of this T cell receptor beta chain was determined in a study of CD8+ T cells in alopecia areata. Extracted RNA was reverse transcribed, and the resulting cDNA served as sequencing template. Sequenced by immunoSEQ multiplex PCR; TCRdb stores in-frame clones only, minus some. The sample lists about 74,000 clones; about 30% were seen once. The length of the CDR3 is 15 residues. V lost 3 bases and J lost 5; bases outside the gene matches: 7. Per germline, CDR1 SGHDN and CDR2 FVKESK. As for treatment: oral pan-JAK inhibitor, 5-10 mg twice daily. Collected material from alopecia areata patients comprised lesional scalp punch biopsies and peripheral blood. This clone was counted between two and nine times. Antigen: not known. General observations from the study: Among the top 100, expanded CD8+ clones were significantly decreased by tofacitinib, as was scalp clonality. Lesional scalp, especially alopecia totalis/universalis, showed higher clonality than normal scalp.

The source was CD8+ T cells sorted from blood, collected at week 4, from a patient treated with tofacitinib. This sequence was found in a human donor with alopecia areata. The gene calls are TRBV14 and TRBJ1-1, with 9 bases identical to TRBD1. The CDR3 region is CASSHRTGGSTEAFF. The CDR3 nucleotides read TGTGCCAGCAGCCATCGAACAGGGGGCAGTACTGAAGCTTTCTTT.